These T cell receptor beta chains were read from a single sample in a study of metastatic and nonmetastatic thyroid tumors. TCRdb reanalyzed the PCR reads with MiXCR. The data hold tens of thousands of clones, with about 45% observed a single time. Sequencing was performed on tumor tissue. The receptors originated from a male donor with papillary thyroid cancer or a benign thyroid nodule (not recorded which). Some clones in this sample may be carry-over from other donors' samples. The CDR3 runs from the conserved cysteine through the conserved F or W. Expanded clones are given a class, and other clones once, few, many or no size at all.

clone_size j_call v_call cdr3_aa
few TRBJ1-5 TRBV6-1 CASRIQGGNQPQHF
few TRBJ2-3 TRBV19 CASSLGGQGLDTQYF
NA TRBJ1-1 TRBV3-1 CASSLRTGVNTEAFF
many TRBJ2-7 TRBV27 CASSSGTDRYEQYF
NA TRBJ1-3 TRBV6-2/TRBV6-3 CASSYAQKGGRDTIYF
few TRBJ2-7 TRBV9 CASSPSRGIREQYF
NA TRBJ2-7 TRBV11-2 CASTLLAGGTYEQYF
NA TRBJ2-7 TRBV9 CASTVGGSSYEQYF
NA TRBJ2-7 TRBV11-2 CASSRTGTSGSEQYF
few TRBJ2-3 TRBV12-3/TRBV12-4 CASSRGQGTDTQYF
NA TRBJ2-2 TRBV24-1 CATSTSENTGELFF
NA TRBJ2-1 TRBV10-2 CASFHGGAEQFF
NA TRBJ2-2 TRBV3-1 CASSQVSLDINTGELFF
NA TRBJ1-2 TRBV20-1 CSASARHIVYGYTF
few TRBJ1-1 TRBV10-1 CASSESGANTEAFF
NA TRBJ1-1 TRBV9 CASSLGGVTEAFF
NA TRBJ2-1 TRBV20-1 CSENSGTYEQFF
NA TRBJ2-7 TRBV4-1 CASSQDWGPSPSQYF
NA TRBJ2-7 TRBV6-1 CACRSNYEQYF
few TRBJ1-2 TRBV6-5 CASSYRDNYGYTF
few TRBJ2-7 TRBV2 CASSATTYEQYF
few TRBJ2-5 TRBV27 CASSLSMGETQYF
NA TRBJ2-4 TRBV20-1 CSARDSSGRTKNIQYF
NA TRBJ1-2 TRBV7-8 CASSLAQQGNYGYTF
NA TRBJ1-2 TRBV6-1 CASSPRQGASYGYTF
medium-sized TRBJ2-1 TRBV7-6 CASSGFRGGEQFF
once TRBJ2-7 TRBV5-1 CASSLAAGISYEQYF
few TRBJ1-2 TRBV28 CASSLRDRTKNGYTF
NA TRBJ2-7 TRBV7-8 CASSLGVGATYEQYF
NA TRBJ2-7 TRBV7-8 CASSHQGLAGSYEQYF
NA TRBJ1-6 TRBV11-2 CASSLVALNSPLHF
NA TRBJ2-1 TRBV9 CASSKTSGNNEQFF
once TRBJ2-7 TRBV5-1 CASSLALGAHGEQYF
few TRBJ1-4 TRBV12-3/TRBV12-4 CASTSDNGAVKLFF
NA TRBJ1-1 TRBV18 CASSQGRDTEAFF
NA TRBJ2-2 TRBV28 CASRTGTGVTGELFF
NA TRBJ1-3 TRBV2 CASSEAVGTIYF
few TRBJ2-1 TRBV6-1 CAAKVPTGENEQFF
NA TRBJ1-2 TRBV30 CAWELAGGYTF
NA TRBJ2-5 TRBV27 CASSLARGETQYF
NA TRBJ2-7 TRBV6-1 CASSSTGTGSYEQYF
NA TRBJ2-5 TRBV28 CASSSARTQYF
few TRBJ2-6 TRBV27 CATGTGSSGANVLTF
once TRBJ2-7 TRBV7-2 CASSFQGGAAYEQYF
medium-sized TRBJ2-7 TRBV27 CASSFGEGSYEQYF
NA TRBJ1-4 TRBV4-1 CASSQDRPNEKLFF
NA TRBJ2-1 TRBV3-1 CASSQAGTELDEQFF
NA TRBJ2-7 TRBV9 CASSGRDSSYEQYF
NA TRBJ2-2 TRBV6-1 CATGGGKEAGELFF
NA TRBJ2-7 TRBV6-1 CASSDGGVTGVSEQYF
medium-sized TRBJ2-7 TRBV5-1 CASSWGLVRDEQYF
NA TRBJ1-2 TRBV20-1 CSASGTGSWGYTF
NA TRBJ1-5 TRBV19 CASSIDGQPRGQPQHF